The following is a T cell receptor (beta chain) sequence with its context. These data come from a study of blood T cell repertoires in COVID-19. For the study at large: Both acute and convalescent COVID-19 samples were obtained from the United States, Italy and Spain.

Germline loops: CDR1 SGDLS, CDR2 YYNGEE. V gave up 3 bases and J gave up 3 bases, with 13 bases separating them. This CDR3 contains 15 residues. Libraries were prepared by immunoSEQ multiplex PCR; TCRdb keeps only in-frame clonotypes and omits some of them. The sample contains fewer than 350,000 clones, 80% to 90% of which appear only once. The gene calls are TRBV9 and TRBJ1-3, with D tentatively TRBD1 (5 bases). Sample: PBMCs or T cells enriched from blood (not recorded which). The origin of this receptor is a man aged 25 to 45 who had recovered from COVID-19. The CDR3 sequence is CASSDRRRGGNTIYF. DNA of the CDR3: TGTGCCAGCAGCGATCGCAGGAGGGGTGGAAACACCATATATTTT.